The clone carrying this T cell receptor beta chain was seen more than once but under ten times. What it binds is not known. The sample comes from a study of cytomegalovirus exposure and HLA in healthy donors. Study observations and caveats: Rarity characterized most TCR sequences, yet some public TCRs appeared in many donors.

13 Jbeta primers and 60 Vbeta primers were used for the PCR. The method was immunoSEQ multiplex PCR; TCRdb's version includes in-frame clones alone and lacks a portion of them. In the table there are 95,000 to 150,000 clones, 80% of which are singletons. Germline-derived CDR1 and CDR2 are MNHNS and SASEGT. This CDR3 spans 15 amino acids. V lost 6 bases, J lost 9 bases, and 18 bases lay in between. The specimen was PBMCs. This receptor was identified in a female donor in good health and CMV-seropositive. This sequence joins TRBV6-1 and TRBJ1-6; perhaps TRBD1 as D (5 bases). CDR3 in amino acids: CASSGGGVGSSPLHF. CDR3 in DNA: TGTGCCAGCAGCGGCGGGGGGGTAGGTAGTTCACCCCTCCACTTT.